This T cell receptor beta chain comes out of a study of vaccination effects on CD4 cells after COVID-19. Germline V gives CDR1 SGDLS, CDR2 YYNGEE. The CDR3 runs 13 residues. Trimming shortened V by 10 bases and J by 2 bases, and 15 bases separated the two germline ends. Assay: immunoSEQ multiplex PCR; the TCRdb copy retains only in-frame clones and omits some. The sample has tens of thousands of clones, 55% to 75% seen once. Overall study results and limits: Clonal contraction was marked in infection- and vaccine-induced clones late after vaccination.

For this clone: Its antigen is currently unknown.

Peptide-pool stimulation followed by sequencing identified expanded antigen-specific CD4+ clonotypes in the ViraFEST assay. Isolation of CD4+ T cells took place after about nine days of culture. Vaccinated recipients, who were negative for nucleocapsid antibodies, had no history of SARS-CoV-2 infection. The source of this sequence is a human donor who received a COVID-19 vaccine. The V gene is TRBV9, the J gene TRBJ2-5; D gene unclear. Sequenced here: CD4+ T cells from PBMCs cultured with SARS-CoV-2 spike peptides, sampled before COVID-19 vaccination. In nucleotides, the CDR3 is TGTGCCGGCTCTAAGGGCCTACAAGAGACCCAGTACTTC. Translated, it gives CAGSKGLQETQYF.